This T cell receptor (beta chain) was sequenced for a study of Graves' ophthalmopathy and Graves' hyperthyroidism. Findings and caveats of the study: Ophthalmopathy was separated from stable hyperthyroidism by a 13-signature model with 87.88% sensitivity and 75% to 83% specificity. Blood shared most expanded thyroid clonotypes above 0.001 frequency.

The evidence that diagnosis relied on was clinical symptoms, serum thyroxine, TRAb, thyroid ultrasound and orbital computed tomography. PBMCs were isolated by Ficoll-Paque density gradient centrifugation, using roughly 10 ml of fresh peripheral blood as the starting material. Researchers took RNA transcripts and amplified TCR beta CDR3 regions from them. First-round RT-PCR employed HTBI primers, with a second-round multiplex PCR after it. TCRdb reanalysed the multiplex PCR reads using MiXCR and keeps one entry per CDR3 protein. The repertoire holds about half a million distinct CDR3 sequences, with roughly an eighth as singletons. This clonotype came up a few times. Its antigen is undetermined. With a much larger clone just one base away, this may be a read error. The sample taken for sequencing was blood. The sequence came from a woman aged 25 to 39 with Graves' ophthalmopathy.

The CDR3 sequence is CAWSVRQQNTEACF. CDR3 sequence (DNA): TGTGCCTGGAGTGTAAGGCAGCAGAACACTGAAGCTTGCTTT. J is TRBJ1-1 and V is TRBV30; D remains unclear. The length of the CDR3 is 14 residues. CDR1 and CDR2 from the germline V gene are GTSNPN and SVGIG (reference sequence).